Each of the 20 T cell receptor beta chains below was sequenced from the same sample in a study of shared clonotypes between healthy human individuals. Repertoires were generated with immunoSEQ multiplex PCR, while TCRdb's copy carries only in-frame clones and drops some. The sample consists of around 1,100,000 clones, approximately 77% of them appearing once. The sequenced sample was memory CD4+ T cells from PBMCs. Subset described: CD45RA-negative fraction. The receptors were gathered from a man between 18 and 29 years old in good health. Some clones in this sample may be carry-over from other donors' samples.

This clone was recorded once. J is TRBJ2-2 and V is TRBV10-3, with no clear D. V lost 1 base, J lost 0 bases, and 3 bases lay in between. This CDR3 is built from 14 residues. Germline CDR1 reads ENHRY; CDR2 reads SYGVKD. The CDR3 sequence: CAISEFSNTGELFF. CDR3 sequence (DNA): TGTGCCATCAGTGAGTTTTCGAACACCGGGGAGCTGTTTTTT.

The chain uses TRBV4-1 and TRBJ2-6; 7 nucleotides agree with TRBD1. The CDR3 has 16 amino acids. Germline values: CDR1 MGHRA, CDR2 YSYEKL. V was pared by 3 bases and J by 2 bases, with 4 bases of the junction left unmatched. CDR3 DNA sequence: TGCGCCAGCAGCCATACCGGGACAGCTGGGGCCAACGTCCTGACTTTC. It specifies CASSHTGTAGANVLTF.

This clone was seen more than once but under ten times. The rearrangement joins TRBV5-1 to TRBJ1-1; no firm D call. Trimming pared 3 bases from V and 8 bases from J, leaving 11 bases between. The CDR3 is 12 amino acids. Germline V gene lookup returns CDR1 SGHRS and CDR2 YFSETQ. CDR3 protein: CASSSTLDEAFF. CDR3 DNA: TGCGCCAGCAGCTCGACATTAGACGAAGCTTTCTTT. Complete variable domain (other parts from reference TRBV5-1 and TRBJ1-1): KAGVTQTPRYLIKTRGQQVTLSCSPISGHRSVSWYQQTPGQGLQFLFEYFSETQRNKGNFPGRFSGRQFSNSRSEMNVSTLELGDSALYLCASSSTLDEAFFGQGTRLTVV.

This chain connects TRBV5-4 to TRBJ1-6; TRBD1 is a possible D gene (5 bases). Trimming shortened V by 0 bases and J by 9 bases, and 13 bases separated the two germline ends. The CDR3 is made up of 15 amino acids. From germline, CDR1 is SGHNT and CDR2 YYREEE (reference sequence). CDR3 protein: CASSLADSGASPLHF. The CDR3 DNA reads TGTGCCAGCAGCTTGGCCGACAGCGGCGCTTCACCCCTCCACTTT.

Comment on this clone: This may come from a read error, since a much larger clone is one base off. DNA for the CDR3: TGTGCCAGCAGTCCACCAGCAACCGGGGCCGGGGAGCTGTTTTTT. Residues: CASSPPATGAGELFF. This chain uses TRBV2 with TRBJ2-2; tentatively, D is TRBD2 (5 bases). Germline V gives CDR1 SNHLY, CDR2 FYNNEI. V was trimmed by 5 bases and J by 6 bases, leaving 16 bases between them. The CDR3 length is 15 residues.

V usage is TRBV28 and J usage is TRBJ1-2, with TRBD1 matching 9 bases. V trimming: 3 bases; J trimming: 5 bases; junction bases outside the gene matches: 7. CDR1 and CDR2 (germline): MDHEN, SYDVKM. The length of the CDR3 is 15 residues. CDR3 sequence (DNA): TGTGCCAGCAGTTTCCCCGGGACAGGGAATTATGGCTACACCTTC. It encodes CASSFPGTGNYGYTF.

Notes on this clone: Other DNA sequences in this sample translate to the same CDR3. The gene calls are TRBV20-1 and TRBJ1-4; D unclear. This CDR3 is 11 amino acids long. V was shortened by 3 bases and J by 8 bases, with 7 bases between the two germline ends. Germline V lookup: CDR1 DFQATT, CDR2 SNEGSKA (reference sequence). CDR3: CSASRWEKLFF. The CDR3 DNA sequence: TGCAGTGCTAGTCGGTGGGAAAAACTGTTTTTT.

This clone was recorded a few times. The chain has TRBV5-6 and TRBJ1-2; 7 nucleotides agree with TRBD1. This CDR3 is 14 amino acids long. Germline CDR1 reads SGHDT; CDR2 reads YYEEEE. V trimming: 4 bases; J trimming: 4 bases; junction bases outside the gene matches: 7. CDR3: CASSRTGTAYGYTF. As DNA, the CDR3 is TGTGCCAGCAGCCGAACCGGGACAGCCTATGGCTACACCTTC.

V and J are TRBV10-2 and TRBJ2-1; 9 nucleotides match TRBD2. After removal of 8 bases from V and 5 bases from J, the junction contained 10 bases not matched to a gene. The germline V gene encodes CDR1 WSHSY and CDR2 SAAADI. This CDR3 is built from 15 residues. The CDR3 nucleotides are TGCGCCAGCCGTGGAGGGACTAGCCGTCACAATGAGCAGTTCTTC. Translating it yields CASRGGTSRHNEQFF.

This clone was found once. The CDR3 region has the DNA TGCAGCGTTGACCGGGACATGAGAGCAATGAACACTGAAGCTTTCTTT. It encodes CSVDRDMRAMNTEAFF. The V call is TRBV29-1, the J call TRBJ1-1, with D possibly matching TRBD1 (6 bases). Germline V gene data show CDR1 as SQVTM and CDR2 as ANQGSEA. V lost 3 bases to trimming and J lost 0 bases, with 17 bases between them. This CDR3 has 16 amino acids. Full variable domain (rest looked up from reference TRBV29-1 and TRBJ1-1): SAVISQKPSRDICQRGTSLTIQCQVDSQVTMMFWYRQQPGQSLTLIATANQGSEATYESGFVIDKFPISRPNLTFSTLTVSNMSPEDSSIYLCSVDRDMRAMNTEAFFGQGTRLTVV.

The J gene is TRBJ1-3, the V gene TRBV6-1; D gene uncertain. V lost 1 base to trimming and J lost 10 bases, with 11 bases between them. The CDR3 has 13 residues. The V gene's germline CDR1 is MNHNS and CDR2 SASEGT. The CDR3 region is CASSEDTFVTIYF. The CDR3 DNA follows: TGTGCCAGCAGTGAAGATACCTTCGTAACCATATATTTT.

A word on this clone: Other DNA sequences in this sample translate to the same CDR3. The chain recombines TRBV7-9 with TRBJ2-3, with 7 positions matching TRBD2. V lost 1 base, J lost 1 base, and 2 bases stayed unmatched. Germline V gene sequence: CDR1 SEHNR, CDR2 FQNEAQ (reference sequence). The length of the CDR3 is 15 residues. The CDR3 sequence is CASSLGGRGTDTQYF. The CDR3 DNA reads TGTGCCAGCAGCTTAGGCGGGAGAGGCACAGATACGCAGTATTTT. Supplemented by reference TRBV7-9 and TRBJ2-3, the full variable domain reads DTGVSQNPRHKITKRGQNVTFRCDPISEHNRLYWYRQTLGQGPEFLTYFQNEAQLEKSRLLSDRFSAERPKGSFSTLEIQRTEQGDSAMYLCASSLGGRGTDTQYFGPGTRLTVL.

The V gene is TRBV5-1, the J gene TRBJ2-3, with D perhaps TRBD2 (5 bases). CDR3 length equals 16 residues. V lost 6 bases and J lost 0, with 17 bases in between. The germline V gene has CDR1 SGHRS and CDR2 YFSETQ. The DNA for the CDR3 is TGCGCCAGCACCCTCACCAGCGGAACTAGCACAGATACGCAGTATTTT. This sequence encodes CASTLTSGTSTDTQYF. Based on the CDR3 plus reference TRBV5-1 and TRBJ2-3, the full variable domain is KAGVTQTPRYLIKTRGQQVTLSCSPISGHRSVSWYQQTPGQGLQFLFEYFSETQRNKGNFPGRFSGRQFSNSRSEMNVSTLELGDSALYLCASTLTSGTSTDTQYFGPGTRLTVL.

The chain has TRBV29-1 and TRBJ1-4; D is unresolved. This CDR3 comprises 11 residues. Per germline, CDR1 SQVTM and CDR2 ANQGSEA. Trimming stripped 6 bases from V and 8 bases from J, with 10 bases between. This chain's CDR3 is CSVKMGEKLFF. CDR3 nucleotide sequence: TGCAGCGTCAAAATGGGCGAAAAACTGTTTTTT. The full variable domain, completed using reference TRBV29-1 and TRBJ1-4, is SAVISQKPSRDICQRGTSLTIQCQVDSQVTMMFWYRQQPGQSLTLIATANQGSEATYESGFVIDKFPISRPNLTFSTLTVSNMSPEDSSIYLCSVKMGEKLFFGSGTQLSVL.

This clone was recorded a few times. This chain joins TRBV18 and TRBJ2-7, with D tentatively TRBD2 (5 bases). V was pared by 4 bases and J by 3 bases, with 16 bases between. Looked up from germline, CDR1 is KGHSH and CDR2 is LQKENI. The CDR3 covers 15 residues. This CDR3 reads CASSLTRDHFYEQYF. The CDR3, as DNA: TGTGCCAGCTCACTTACTAGAGACCATTTCTACGAGCAGTACTTC.

The V gene is TRBV7-8, the J gene TRBJ1-1, with a weak D call TRBD1 (5 bases). V dropped 2 bases and J dropped 4 bases, with 20 bases sitting between them. The germline V gene has CDR1 SGHVS and CDR2 FQNEAQ. The CDR3 spans 17 residues. The CDR3 spells CASSLRDGWQVGTEAFF. As DNA, the CDR3 is TGTGCCAGCAGCTTAAGGGACGGGTGGCAGGTGGGCACTGAAGCTTTCTTT.

CDR3 DNA sequence: TGTGCCAGCAGCCCAAGGGGGTTCTATGGCTACACCTTC. Protein: CASSPRGFYGYTF. The rearrangement uses TRBV7-2 and TRBJ1-2, with D maybe TRBD1 (6 bases). The CDR3 length is 13 residues. CDR1 and CDR2 (germline): SGHTA, FQGNSA. V lost 5 bases to trimming and J lost 4 bases, with 11 bases between them.

The rearrangement links TRBV7-9 to TRBJ2-5; D is unclear. Trimming removed 3 bases from V and 2 bases from J, with 7 bases in between. The CDR3 runs 13 residues. Germline CDR1 and CDR2: SEHNR and FQNEAQ (reference sequence). The CDR3 here is CASSFRVQETQYF. The CDR3 DNA reads as TGTGCCAGCAGCTTTAGGGTACAAGAGACCCAGTACTTC.

J is TRBJ2-1 and V is TRBV27; D is tentatively TRBD1 or TRBD2 (6 bases each). Looked up from germline, CDR1 is MNHEY and CDR2 is SMNVEV (reference sequence). This CDR3 spans 16 amino acids. V was cut by 3 bases and J by 4 bases, with 16 bases left in between. CDR3 protein: CASSFRGRKGYNEQFF. The CDR3, as DNA: TGTGCCAGCAGTTTTAGGGGGAGGAAGGGTTACAATGAGCAGTTCTTC.

This chain links TRBV30 with TRBJ2-3; D gene ambiguous. The CDR3 is 12 residues long. The germline V and J ends were trimmed by 7 bases and 6 bases, with 14 bases remaining between them. Germline values: CDR1 GTSNPN, CDR2 SVGIG (reference sequence). The chain's CDR3 is CASRRKGDTQYF. CDR3 nucleotides: TGTGCCTCGCGCCGAAAGGGCGATACGCAGTATTTT.